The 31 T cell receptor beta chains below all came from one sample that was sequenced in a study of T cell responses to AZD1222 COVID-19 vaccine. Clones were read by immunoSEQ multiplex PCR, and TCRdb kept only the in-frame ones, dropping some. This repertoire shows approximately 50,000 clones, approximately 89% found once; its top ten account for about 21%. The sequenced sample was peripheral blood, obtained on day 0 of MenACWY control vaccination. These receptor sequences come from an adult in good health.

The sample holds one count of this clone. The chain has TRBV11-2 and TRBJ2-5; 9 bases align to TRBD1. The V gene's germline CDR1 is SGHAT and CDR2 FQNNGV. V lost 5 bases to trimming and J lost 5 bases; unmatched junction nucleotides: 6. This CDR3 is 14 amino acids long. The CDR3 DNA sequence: TGTGCCAGCAGCCCCTGGGACAGGGTGGAGACCCAGTACTTC. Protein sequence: CASSPWDRVETQYF.

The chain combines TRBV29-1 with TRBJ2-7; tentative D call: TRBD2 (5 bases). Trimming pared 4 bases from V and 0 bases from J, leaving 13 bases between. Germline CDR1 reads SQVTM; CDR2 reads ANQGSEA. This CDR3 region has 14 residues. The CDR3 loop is CSVVSGYSSYEQYF. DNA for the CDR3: TGCAGCGTTGTGTCGGGGTATAGCTCCTACGAGCAGTACTTC.

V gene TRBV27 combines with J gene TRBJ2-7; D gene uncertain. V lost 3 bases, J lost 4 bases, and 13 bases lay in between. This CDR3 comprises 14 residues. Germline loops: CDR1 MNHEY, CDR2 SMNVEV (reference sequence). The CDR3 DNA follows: TGTGCCAGCAGTTTCGTTGGCGTCGGGTACGAGCAGTACTTC. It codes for CASSFVGVGYEQYF.

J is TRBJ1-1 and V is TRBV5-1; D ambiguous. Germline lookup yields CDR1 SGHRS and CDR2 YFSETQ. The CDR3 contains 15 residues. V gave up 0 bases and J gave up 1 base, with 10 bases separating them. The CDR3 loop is CASSLDRARNTEAFF. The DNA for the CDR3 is TGCGCCAGCAGCTTGGATAGGGCCCGGAACACTGAAGCTTTCTTT.

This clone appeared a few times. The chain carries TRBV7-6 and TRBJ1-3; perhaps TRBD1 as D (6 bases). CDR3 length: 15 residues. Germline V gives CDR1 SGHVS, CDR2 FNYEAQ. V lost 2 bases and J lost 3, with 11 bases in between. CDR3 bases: TGTGCCAGCAGCTTAACCAGGGGAGGTGGAAACACCATATATTTT. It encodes CASSLTRGGGNTIYF.

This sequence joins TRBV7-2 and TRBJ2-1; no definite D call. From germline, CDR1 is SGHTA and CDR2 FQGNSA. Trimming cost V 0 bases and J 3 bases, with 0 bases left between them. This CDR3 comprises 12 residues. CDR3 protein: CASSLAYNEQFF. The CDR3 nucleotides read TGTGCCAGCAGCTTAGCCTACAATGAGCAGTTCTTC.

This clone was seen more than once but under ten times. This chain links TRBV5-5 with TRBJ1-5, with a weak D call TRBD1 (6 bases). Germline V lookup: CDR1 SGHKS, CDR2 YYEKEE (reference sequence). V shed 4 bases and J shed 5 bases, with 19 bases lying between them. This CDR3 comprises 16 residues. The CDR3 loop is CASSRLLNRGDQPQHF. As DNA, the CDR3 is TGTGCCAGCAGCCGGCTCCTGAATAGGGGGGATCAGCCCCAGCATTTT.

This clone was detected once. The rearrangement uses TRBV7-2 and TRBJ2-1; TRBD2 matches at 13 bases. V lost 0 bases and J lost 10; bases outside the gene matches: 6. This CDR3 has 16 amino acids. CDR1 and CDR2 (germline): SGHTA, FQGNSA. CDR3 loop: CASSLAAGLAGYEQFF. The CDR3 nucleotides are TGTGCCAGCAGCTTAGCTGCGGGACTAGCGGGATACGAGCAGTTCTTC.

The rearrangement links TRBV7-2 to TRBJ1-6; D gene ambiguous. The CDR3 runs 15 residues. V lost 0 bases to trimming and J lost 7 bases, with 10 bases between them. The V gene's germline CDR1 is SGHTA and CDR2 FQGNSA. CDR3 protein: CASSLAGLGNSPLHF. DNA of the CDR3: TGTGCCAGCAGCTTAGCTGGCTTGGGCAATTCACCCCTCCACTTT.

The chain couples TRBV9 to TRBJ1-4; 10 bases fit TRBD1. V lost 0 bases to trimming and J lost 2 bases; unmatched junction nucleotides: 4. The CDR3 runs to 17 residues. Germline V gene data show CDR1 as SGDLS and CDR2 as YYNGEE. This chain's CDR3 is CASSVGVTGGTNEKLFF. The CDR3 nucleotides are TGTGCCAGCAGCGTAGGGGTGACAGGGGGCACTAATGAAAAACTGTTTTTT.

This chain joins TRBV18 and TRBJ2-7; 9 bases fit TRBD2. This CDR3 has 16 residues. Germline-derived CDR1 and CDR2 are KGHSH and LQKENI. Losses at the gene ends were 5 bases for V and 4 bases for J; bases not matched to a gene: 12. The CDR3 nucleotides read TGTGCCAGCTCAGGCTGGAAGCGGGAGGCGGTATACGAGCAGTACTTC. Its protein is CASSGWKREAVYEQYF.

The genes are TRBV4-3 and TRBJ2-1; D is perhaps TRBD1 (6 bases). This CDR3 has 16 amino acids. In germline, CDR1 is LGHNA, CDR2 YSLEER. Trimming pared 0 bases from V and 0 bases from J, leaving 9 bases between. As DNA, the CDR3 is TGCGCCAGCAGCCAAGATAGGGGGAGCTCCTACAATGAGCAGTTCTTC. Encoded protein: CASSQDRGSSYNEQFF.

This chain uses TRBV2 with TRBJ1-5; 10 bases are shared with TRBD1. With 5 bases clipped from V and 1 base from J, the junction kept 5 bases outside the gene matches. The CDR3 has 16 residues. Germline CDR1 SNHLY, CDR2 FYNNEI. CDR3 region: CASSPGQGNSNQPQHF. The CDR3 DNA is TGTGCCAGCAGTCCGGGACAGGGGAACAGCAATCAGCCCCAGCATTTT.

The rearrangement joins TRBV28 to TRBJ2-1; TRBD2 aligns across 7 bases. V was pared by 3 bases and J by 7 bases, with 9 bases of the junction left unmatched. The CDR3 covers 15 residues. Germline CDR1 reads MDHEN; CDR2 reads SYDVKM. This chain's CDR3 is CASSLREGRGNEQFF. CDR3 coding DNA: TGTGCCAGCAGTTTGAGGGAGGGCCGGGGGAATGAGCAGTTCTTC.

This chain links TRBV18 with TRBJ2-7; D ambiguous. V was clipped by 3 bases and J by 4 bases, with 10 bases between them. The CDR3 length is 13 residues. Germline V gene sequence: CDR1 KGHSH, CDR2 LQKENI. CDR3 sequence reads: CASSPTPLYEQYF. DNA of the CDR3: TGTGCCAGCTCACCGACCCCGCTGTACGAGCAGTACTTC.

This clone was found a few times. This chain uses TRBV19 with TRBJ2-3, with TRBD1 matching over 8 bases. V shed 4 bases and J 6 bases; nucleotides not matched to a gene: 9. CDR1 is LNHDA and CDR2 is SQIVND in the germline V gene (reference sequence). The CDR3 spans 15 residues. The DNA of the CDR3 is TGTGCCAGTAGTAGAGCCGGGACAGGAGGGGATACGCAGTATTTT. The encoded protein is CASSRAGTGGDTQYF. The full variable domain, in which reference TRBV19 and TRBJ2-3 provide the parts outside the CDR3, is DGGITQSPKYLFRKEGQNVTLSCEQNLNHDAMYWYRQDPGQGLRLIYYSQIVNDFQKGDIAEGYSVSREKKESFPLTVTSAQKNPTAFYLCASSRAGTGGDTQYFGPGTRLTVL.

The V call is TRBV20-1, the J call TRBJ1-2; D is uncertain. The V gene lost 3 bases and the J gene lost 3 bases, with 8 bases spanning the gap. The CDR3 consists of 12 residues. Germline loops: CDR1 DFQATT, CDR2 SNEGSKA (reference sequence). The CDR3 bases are TGCAGTGCTAGTGAGGGTCACTATGGCTACACCTTC. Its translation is CSASEGHYGYTF.

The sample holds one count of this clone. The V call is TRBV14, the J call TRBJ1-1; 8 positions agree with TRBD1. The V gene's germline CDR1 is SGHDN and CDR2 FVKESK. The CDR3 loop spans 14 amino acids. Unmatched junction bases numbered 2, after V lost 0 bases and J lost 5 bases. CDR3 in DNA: TGTGCCAGCAGCCAAGAATGGACAGGGACTGAAGCTTTCTTT. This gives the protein CASSQEWTGTEAFF. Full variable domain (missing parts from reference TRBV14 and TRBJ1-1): EAGVTQFPSHSVIEKGQTVTLRCDPISGHDNLYWYRRVMGKEIKFLLHFVKESKQDESGMPNNRFLAERTGGTYSTLKVQPAELEDSGVYFCASSQEWTGTEAFFGQGTRLTVV.

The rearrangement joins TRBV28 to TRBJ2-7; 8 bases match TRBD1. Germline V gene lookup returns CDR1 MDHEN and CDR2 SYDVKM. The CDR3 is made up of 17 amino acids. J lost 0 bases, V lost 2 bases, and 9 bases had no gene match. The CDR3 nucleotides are TGTGCCAGCAGTTTACTGCCCGGACAGGGAAGCTCCTACGAGCAGTACTTC. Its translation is CASSLLPGQGSSYEQYF.

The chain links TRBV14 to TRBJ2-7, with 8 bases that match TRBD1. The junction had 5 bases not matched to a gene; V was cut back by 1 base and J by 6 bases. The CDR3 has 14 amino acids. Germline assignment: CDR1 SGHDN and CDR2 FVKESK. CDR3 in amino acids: CASSQVRGRGEQYF. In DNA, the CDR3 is TGTGCCAGCAGCCAAGTCAGGGGGCGAGGCGAGCAGTACTTC.

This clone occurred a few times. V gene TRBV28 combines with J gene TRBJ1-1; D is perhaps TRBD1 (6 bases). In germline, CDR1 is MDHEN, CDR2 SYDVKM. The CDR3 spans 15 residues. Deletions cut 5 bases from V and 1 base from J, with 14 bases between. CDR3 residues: CASSTLTGWNTEAFF. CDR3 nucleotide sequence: TGTGCCAGCAGTACTTTAACAGGGTGGAACACTGAAGCTTTCTTT.

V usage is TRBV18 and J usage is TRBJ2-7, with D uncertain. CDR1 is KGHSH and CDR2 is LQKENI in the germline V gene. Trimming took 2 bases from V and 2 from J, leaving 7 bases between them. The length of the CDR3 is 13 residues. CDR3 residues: CASSPTKTYEQYF. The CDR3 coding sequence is TGTGCCAGCTCACCAACGAAAACCTACGAGCAGTACTTC.

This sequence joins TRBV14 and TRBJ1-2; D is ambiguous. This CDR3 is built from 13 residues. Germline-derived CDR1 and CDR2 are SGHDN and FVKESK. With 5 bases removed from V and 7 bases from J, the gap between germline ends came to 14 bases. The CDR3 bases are TGTGCCAGCAGCTCATATTCAGGTTTTGGCTACACCTTC. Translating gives CASSSYSGFGYTF.

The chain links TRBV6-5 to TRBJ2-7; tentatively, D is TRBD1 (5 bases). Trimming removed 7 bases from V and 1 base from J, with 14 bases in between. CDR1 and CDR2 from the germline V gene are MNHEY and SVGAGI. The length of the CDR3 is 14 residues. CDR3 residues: CASKEQVISYEQYF. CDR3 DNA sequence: TGTGCCAGCAAAGAACAGGTGATATCCTACGAGCAGTACTTC.

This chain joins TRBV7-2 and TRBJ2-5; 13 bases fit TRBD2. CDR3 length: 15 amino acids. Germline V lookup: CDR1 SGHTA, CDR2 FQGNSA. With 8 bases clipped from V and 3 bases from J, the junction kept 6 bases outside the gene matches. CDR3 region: CASSLGTSGKETQYF. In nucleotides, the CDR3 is TGTGCCAGCTCCCTCGGGACTAGCGGGAAAGAGACCCAGTACTTC.

The CDR3 is CASSYWGQGYEQYF. CDR3 coding DNA: TGTGCCAGCAGTTATTGGGGACAGGGGTACGAGCAGTACTTC. The chain couples TRBV6-5 to TRBJ2-7; 10 nucleotides match TRBD1. The CDR3 runs 14 residues. CDR1 and CDR2 (germline): MNHEY, SVGAGI. V trimming: 3 bases; J trimming: 4 bases; junction bases outside the gene matches: 3.

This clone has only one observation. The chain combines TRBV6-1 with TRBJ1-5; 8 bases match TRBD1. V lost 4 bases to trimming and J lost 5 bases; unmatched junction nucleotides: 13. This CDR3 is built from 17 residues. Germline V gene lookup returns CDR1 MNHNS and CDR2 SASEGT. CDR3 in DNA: TGTGCCAGCAGTGCCGCCCAAGGACAGGGTGAAGATCAGCCCCAGCATTTT. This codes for CASSAAQGQGEDQPQHF.

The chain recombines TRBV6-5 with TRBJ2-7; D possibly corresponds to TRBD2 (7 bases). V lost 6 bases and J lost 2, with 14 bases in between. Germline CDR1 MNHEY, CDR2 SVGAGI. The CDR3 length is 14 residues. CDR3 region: CASSGRGATYEQYF. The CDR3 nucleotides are TGTGCCAGCAGCGGCCGGGGGGCAACCTACGAGCAGTACTTC.

Here the CDR3 reads CATQEFEAKNIQYF. The CDR3 DNA reads TGTGCCACGCAGGAGTTTGAAGCCAAAAACATTCAGTACTTC. The chain links TRBV28 to TRBJ2-4; D remains ambiguous. This CDR3 comprises 14 residues. CDR1 and CDR2 (germline): MDHEN, SYDVKM. V was clipped by 10 bases and J by 0 bases, with 13 bases between them.

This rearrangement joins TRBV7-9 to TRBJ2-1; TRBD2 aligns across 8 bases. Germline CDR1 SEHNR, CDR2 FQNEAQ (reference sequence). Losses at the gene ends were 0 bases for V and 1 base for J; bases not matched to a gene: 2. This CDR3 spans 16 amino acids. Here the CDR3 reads CASSLAVAGSYNEQFF. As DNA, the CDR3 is TGTGCCAGCAGCTTAGCGGTAGCGGGATCCTACAATGAGCAGTTCTTC.

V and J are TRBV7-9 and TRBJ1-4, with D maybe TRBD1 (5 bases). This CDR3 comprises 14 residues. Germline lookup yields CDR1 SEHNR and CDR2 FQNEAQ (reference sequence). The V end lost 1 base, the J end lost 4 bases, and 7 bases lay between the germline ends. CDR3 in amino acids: CASSLGQGNEKLFF. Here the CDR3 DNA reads TGTGCCAGCAGCTTAGGGCAGGGTAATGAAAAACTGTTTTTT.